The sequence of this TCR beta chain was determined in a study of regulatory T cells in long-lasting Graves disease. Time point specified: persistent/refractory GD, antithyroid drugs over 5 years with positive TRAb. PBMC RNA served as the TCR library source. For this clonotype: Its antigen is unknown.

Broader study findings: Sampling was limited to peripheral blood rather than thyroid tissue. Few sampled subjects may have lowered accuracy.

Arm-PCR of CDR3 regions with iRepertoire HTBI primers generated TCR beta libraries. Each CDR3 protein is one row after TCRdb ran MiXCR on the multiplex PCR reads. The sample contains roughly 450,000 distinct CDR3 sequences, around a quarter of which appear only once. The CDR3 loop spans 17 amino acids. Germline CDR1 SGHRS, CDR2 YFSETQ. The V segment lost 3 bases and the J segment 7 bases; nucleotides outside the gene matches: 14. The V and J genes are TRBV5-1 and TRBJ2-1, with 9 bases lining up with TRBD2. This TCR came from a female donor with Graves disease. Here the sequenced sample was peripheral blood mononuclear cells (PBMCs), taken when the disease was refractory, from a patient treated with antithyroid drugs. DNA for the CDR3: TGCGCCAGCAGCTCCGCGGGAGGGGGACCAAAAGGTAATGAGCAGTTCTTC. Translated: CASSSAGGGPKGNEQFF. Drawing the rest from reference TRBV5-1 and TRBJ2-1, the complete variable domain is KAGVTQTPRYLIKTRGQQVTLSCSPISGHRSVSWYQQTPGQGLQFLFEYFSETQRNKGNFPGRFSGRQFSNSRSEMNVSTLELGDSALYLCASSSAGGGPKGNEQFFGPGTRLTVL.